This T cell receptor beta chain was recovered during a study of spatial heterogeneity in lung cancer. Regarding time point: sample taken at primary tumor resection. The CDR3 is 15 amino acids. V shed 5 bases and J shed 2 bases, with 15 bases lying between them. The germline CDR1 and CDR2 sequences are LGHNT and FRNRAP. TCRdb passed the 5' RACE reads through MiXCR, listing each CDR3 protein once. Of 30,000 to 45,000 distinct CDR3 sequences listed, approximately 7.5% are singletons. This clonotype was counted a few times. The rearrangement joins TRBV12-5 to TRBJ2-5, with D perhaps given as TRBD1 or TRBD2 (5 bases each). Sample: PBMCs, taken at surgery. The clonotype was recovered from a male donor with early-stage non-small cell lung cancer. CDR3 loop: CASGPGDVGQETQYF. The CDR3 DNA sequence: TGTGCTAGTGGTCCCGGGGACGTCGGACAAGAGACCCAGTACTTC.